This T cell receptor (beta chain) was recovered during a study of early T cells in non-severe SARS-CoV-2 infection. Via MiXCR, TCRdb re-called the 5' RACE reads, giving one row per CDR3 protein. The repertoire has about 94,000 distinct CDR3 sequences, roughly 13% of them found once; the top ten carry about 2%. This CDR3 is built from 14 residues. With V trimmed by 5 bases and J by 4 bases, 6 bases remained unmatched. Germline V CDR1 and CDR2: SGHAT, FQNNGV. This clonotype turned up a few times. The chain recombines TRBV11-2 with TRBJ2-5; the match to TRBD1 covers 8 bases. This receptor was identified in an adult who was a healthcare worker with PCR-confirmed SARS-CoV-2 infection or an uninfected control (not recorded which). Material: whole blood. CDR3 region: CASSRDRGGETQYF. The CDR3 DNA reads as TGTGCCAGCAGCCGCGACAGGGGAGGAGAGACCCAGTACTTC.